This T cell receptor beta chain originates from a study of control samples from healthy donors and cancer patients (TCRdb year 2020). The library was generated by the immunoSEQ multiplex PCR assay. As stored in TCRdb, this immuneACCESS dataset retains in-frame rearrangements with V and J assigned. A fraction of the clones does not appear; measured against another copy, unresolved V genes explain less than half of the discrepancy, and the remainder lacks a known reason. This sample is represented by 210,000 or so clones; roughly nine tenths of them were singletons. The ten largest make up less than 2% of the sample. This clone turned up a few times. The antigen it recognizes is unknown. No quality values exist for individual bases; no much larger clone is one base distant. V is reduced by 5 bases and J by 1 base, leaving a spacing of 6 bases between them. The CDR3 starts with the cysteine, ends with the phenylalanine, and has 13 residues. The DNA shown is the 39-base CDR3, in frame from base 1. From the germline V gene, CDR1 is SGHTA and CDR2 is FQGTGA.

The source material was blood. The sequence links TRBV7-3 to TRBJ1-5; TRBD1 might be the D gene, on 5 matching bases. The clonotype originates from a man aged 25 to 45 in good health. CDR3 reads: CASSRDSNQPQHF. The DNA reads TGTGCCAGCAGCCGGGACAGCAATCAGCCCCAGCATTTT.